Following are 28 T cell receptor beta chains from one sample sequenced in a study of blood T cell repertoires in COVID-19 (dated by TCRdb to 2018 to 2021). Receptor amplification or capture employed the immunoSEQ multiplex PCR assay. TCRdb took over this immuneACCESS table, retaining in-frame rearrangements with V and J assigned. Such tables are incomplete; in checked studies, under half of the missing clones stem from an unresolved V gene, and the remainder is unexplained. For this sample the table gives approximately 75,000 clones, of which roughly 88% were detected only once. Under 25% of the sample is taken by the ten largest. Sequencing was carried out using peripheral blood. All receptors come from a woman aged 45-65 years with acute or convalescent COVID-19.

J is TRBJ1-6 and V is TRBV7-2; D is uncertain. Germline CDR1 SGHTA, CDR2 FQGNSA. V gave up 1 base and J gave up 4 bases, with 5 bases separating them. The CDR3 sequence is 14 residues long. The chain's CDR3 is CASSLGPYNSPLHF. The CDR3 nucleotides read TGTGCCAGCAGCTTAGGTCCTTATAATTCACCCCTCCACTTT. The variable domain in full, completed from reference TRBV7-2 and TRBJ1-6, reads GAGVSQSPSNKVTEKGKDVELRCDPISGHTALYWYRQSLGQGLEFLIYFQGNSAPDKSGLPSDRFSAERTGGSVSTLTIQRTQQEDSAVYLCASSLGPYNSPLHFGNGTRLTVT.

In DNA form, the CDR3 reads TGTGCCAGCAGAACCGGGGATGGGGAGCAGTTCTTC. It encodes CASRTGDGEQFF. The chain joins TRBV28 to TRBJ2-1; D perhaps matches TRBD2 (5 bases). Germline CDR1 reads MDHEN; CDR2 reads SYDVKM. Trimming cost V 6 bases and J 10 bases, with 13 bases left between them. The CDR3 totals 12 residues.

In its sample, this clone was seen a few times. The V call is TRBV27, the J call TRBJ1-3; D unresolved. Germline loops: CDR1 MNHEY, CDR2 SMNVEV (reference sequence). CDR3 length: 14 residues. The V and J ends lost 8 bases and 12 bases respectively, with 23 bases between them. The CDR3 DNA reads TGTGCCAGCGATTGTTGCCCGCCCAGCTGGAGCATATATTTT. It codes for CASDCCPPSWSIYF.

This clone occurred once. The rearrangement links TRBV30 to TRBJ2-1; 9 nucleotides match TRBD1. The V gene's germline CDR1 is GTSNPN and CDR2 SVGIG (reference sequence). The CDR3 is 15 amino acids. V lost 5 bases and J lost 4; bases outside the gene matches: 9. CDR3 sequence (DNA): TGTGCCTGGGTCCTCGGGACAGGGAGGTACAATGAGCAGTTCTTC. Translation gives CAWVLGTGRYNEQFF.

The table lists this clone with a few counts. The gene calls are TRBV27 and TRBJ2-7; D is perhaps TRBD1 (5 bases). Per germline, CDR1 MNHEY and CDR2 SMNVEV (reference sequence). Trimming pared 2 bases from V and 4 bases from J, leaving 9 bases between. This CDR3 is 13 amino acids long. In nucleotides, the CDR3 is TGTGCCAGCAGTTTAGGGGCTAAGTACGAGCAGTACTTC. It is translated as CASSLGAKYEQYF.

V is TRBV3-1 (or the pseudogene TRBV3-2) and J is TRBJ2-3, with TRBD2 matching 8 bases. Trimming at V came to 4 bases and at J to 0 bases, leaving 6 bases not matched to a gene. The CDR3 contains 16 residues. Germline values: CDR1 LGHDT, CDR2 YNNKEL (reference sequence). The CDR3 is CASSPGLGTSTDTQYF. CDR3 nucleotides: TGTGCCAGCAGCCCGGGACTAGGAACTAGCACAGATACGCAGTATTTT.

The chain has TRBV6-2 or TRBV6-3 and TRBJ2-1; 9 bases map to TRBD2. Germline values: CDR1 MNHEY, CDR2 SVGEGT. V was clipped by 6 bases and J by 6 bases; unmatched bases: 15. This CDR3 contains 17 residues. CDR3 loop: CASSPPDAGGYRNEQFF. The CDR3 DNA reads TGTGCCAGCAGCCCCCCTGACGCGGGAGGGTACCGCAATGAGCAGTTCTTC.

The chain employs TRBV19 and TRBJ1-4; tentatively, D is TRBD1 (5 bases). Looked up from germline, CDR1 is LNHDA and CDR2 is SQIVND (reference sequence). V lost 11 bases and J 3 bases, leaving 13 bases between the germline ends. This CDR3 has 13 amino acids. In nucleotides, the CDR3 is TGTGCCGAGCCACCAGGGCCTAATGAAAAACTGTTTTTT. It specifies CAEPPGPNEKLFF.

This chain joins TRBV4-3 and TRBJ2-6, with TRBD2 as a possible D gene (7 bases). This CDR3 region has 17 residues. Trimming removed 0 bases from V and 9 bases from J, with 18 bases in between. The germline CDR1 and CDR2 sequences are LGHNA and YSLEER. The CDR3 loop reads CASSQDDRRGGGNVLTF. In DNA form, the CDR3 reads TGCGCCAGCAGCCAAGATGATAGGAGGGGGGGAGGCAACGTCCTGACTTTC.

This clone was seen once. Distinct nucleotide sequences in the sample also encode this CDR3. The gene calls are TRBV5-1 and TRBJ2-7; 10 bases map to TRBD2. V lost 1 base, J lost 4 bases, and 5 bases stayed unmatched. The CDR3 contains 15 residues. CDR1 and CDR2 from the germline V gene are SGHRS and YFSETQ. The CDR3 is CASSLLPSGSYEQYF. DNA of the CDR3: TGCGCCAGCAGCTTGTTGCCTAGCGGGAGTTACGAGCAGTACTTC.

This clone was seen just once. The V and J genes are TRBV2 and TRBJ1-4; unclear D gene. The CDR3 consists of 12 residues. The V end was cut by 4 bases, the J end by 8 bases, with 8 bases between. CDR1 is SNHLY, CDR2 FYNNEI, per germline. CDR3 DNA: TGTGCCAGCAGTGGGGCGTTCGAAAAACTGTTTTTT. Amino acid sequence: CASSGAFEKLFF.

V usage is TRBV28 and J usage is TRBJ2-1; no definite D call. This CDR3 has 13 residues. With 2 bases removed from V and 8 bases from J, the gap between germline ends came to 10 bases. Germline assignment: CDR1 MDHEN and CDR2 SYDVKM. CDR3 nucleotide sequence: TGTGCCAGCAGTTTACTCCGAGAGTATGAGCAGTTCTTC. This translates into CASSLLREYEQFF.

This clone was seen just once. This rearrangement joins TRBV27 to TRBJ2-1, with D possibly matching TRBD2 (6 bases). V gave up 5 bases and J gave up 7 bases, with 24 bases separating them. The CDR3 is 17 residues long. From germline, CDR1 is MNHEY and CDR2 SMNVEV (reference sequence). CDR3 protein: CASSLGTGGARLNEQFF. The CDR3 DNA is TGTGCCAGCAGTCTCGGTACCGGGGGAGCGCGTTTGAATGAGCAGTTCTTC.

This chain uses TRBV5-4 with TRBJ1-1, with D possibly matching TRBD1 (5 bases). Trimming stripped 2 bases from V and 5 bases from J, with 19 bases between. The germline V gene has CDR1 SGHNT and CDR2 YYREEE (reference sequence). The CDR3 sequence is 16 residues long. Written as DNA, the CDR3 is TGTGCCAGCAGCTTCCCTAGGCGGGGCGGGGGAACTGAAGCTTTCTTT. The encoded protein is CASSFPRRGGGTEAFF. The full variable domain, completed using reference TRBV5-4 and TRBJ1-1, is ETGVTQSPTHLIKTRGQQVTLRCSSQSGHNTVSWYQQALGQGPQFIFQYYREEENGRGNFPPRFSGLQFPNYSSELNVNALELDDSALYLCASSFPRRGGGTEAFFGQGTRLTVV.

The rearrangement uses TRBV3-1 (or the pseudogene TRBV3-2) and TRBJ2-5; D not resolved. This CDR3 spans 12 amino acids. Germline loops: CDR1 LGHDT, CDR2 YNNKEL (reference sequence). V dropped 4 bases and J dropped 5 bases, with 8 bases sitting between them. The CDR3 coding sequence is TGTGCCAGCAGCCCAGAATCGGAGACCCAGTACTTC. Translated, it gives CASSPESETQYF.

CDR3 amino acids: CASSFGTPQETQYF. CDR3 coding DNA: TGTGCCAGCAGCTTCGGGACACCCCAAGAGACCCAGTACTTC. V usage is TRBV6-5 and J usage is TRBJ2-5, with a tentative D call TRBD1 (6 bases). The CDR3 is 14 residues long. Germline V gene data show CDR1 as MNHEY and CDR2 as SVGAGI. V was trimmed by 6 bases and J by 1 base, leaving 12 bases between them.

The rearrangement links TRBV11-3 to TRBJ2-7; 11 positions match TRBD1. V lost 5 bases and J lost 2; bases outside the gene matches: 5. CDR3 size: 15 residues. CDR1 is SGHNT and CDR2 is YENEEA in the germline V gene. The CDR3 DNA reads TGTGCCAGCAGCCGAGGACAGGGGGCCGCCTACGAGCAGTACTTC. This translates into CASSRGQGAAYEQYF.

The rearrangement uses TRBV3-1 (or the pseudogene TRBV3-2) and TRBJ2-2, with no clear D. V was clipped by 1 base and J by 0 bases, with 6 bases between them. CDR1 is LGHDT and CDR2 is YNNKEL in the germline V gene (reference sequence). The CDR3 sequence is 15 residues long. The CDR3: CASSQGRTNTGELFF. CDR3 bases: TGTGCCAGCAGCCAAGGGCGGACGAACACCGGGGAGCTGTTTTTT.

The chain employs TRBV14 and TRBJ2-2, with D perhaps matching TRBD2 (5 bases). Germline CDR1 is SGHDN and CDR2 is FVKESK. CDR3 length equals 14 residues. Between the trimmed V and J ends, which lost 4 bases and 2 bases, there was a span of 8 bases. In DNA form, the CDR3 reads TGTGCCAGCAGCCCGGGAATAAACACCGGGGAGCTGTTTTTT. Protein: CASSPGINTGELFF.

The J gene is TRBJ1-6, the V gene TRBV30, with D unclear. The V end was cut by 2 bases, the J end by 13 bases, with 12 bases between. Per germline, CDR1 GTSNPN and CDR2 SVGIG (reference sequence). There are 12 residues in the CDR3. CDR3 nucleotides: TGTGCCTGGAGTCTGATTAACGGGCCCCTCCACTTT. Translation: CAWSLINGPLHF.

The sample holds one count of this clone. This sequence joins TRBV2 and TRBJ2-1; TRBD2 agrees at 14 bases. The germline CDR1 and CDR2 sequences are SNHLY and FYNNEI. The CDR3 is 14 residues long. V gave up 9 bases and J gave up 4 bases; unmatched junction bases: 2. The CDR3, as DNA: TGTGCCAGTCGGACTAGCGGGGGGTACAATGAGCAGTTCTTC. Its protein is CASRTSGGYNEQFF.

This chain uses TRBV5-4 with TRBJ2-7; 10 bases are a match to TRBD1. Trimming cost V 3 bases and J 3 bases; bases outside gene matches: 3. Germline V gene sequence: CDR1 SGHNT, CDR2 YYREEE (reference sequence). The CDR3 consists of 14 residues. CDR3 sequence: CASSSDRGRYEQYF. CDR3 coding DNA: TGTGCCAGCAGCTCCGACAGGGGGCGCTACGAGCAGTACTTC. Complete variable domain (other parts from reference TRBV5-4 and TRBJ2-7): ETGVTQSPTHLIKTRGQQVTLRCSSQSGHNTVSWYQQALGQGPQFIFQYYREEENGRGNFPPRFSGLQFPNYSSELNVNALELDDSALYLCASSSDRGRYEQYFGPGTRLTVT.

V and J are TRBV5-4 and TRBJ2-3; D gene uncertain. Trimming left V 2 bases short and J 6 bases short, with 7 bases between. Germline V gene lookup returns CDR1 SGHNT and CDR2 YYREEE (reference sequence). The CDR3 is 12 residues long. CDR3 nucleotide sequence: TGTGCCAGCAGCTTAGCCCCTGATACGCAGTATTTT. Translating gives CASSLAPDTQYF.

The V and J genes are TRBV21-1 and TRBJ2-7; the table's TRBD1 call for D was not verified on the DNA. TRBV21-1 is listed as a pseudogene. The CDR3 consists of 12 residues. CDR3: CAGRDRIYEQYF. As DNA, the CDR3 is TGTGCCGGCCGGGACAGAATCTACGAGCAGTACTTC.

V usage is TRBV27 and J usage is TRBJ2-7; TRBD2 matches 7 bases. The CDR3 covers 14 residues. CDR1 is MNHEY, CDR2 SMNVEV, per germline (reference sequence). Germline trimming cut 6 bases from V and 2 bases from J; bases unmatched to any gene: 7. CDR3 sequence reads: CASRLTSLAYEQYF. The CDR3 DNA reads TGTGCCAGCAGATTGACTAGCCTTGCCTACGAGCAGTACTTC.

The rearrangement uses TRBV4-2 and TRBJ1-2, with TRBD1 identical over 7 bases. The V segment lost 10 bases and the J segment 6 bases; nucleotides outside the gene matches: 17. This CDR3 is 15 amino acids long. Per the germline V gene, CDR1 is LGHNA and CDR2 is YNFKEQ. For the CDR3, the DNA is TGTGCCACCGGGCTGACAGGGTCAGGGGGAGATGGCTACACCTTC. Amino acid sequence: CATGLTGSGGDGYTF.

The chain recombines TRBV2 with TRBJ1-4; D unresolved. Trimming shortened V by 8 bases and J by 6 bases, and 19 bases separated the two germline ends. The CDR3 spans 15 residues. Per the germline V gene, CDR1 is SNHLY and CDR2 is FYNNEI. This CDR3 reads CASSSARVGDEKLFF. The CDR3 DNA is TGTGCCAGCTCCTCAGCTCGGGTTGGTGATGAAAAACTGTTTTTT.

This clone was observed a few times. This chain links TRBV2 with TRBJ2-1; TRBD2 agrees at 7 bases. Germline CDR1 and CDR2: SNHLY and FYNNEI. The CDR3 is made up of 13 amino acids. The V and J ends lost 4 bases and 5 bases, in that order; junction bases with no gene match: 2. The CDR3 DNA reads TGTGCCAGCAGTGGCCTAGCGGACAATGAGCAGTTCTTC. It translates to CASSGLADNEQFF.